This T cell receptor beta chain appears in the sequencing data of a study of naive and memory T cell subsets. Findings and limits, study-wide: Possibly reflecting memory cells re-expressing CD45RA, a few larger clonotypes occurred in naive repertoires, especially CD8.

V gave up 0 bases and J gave up 0 bases, with 14 bases separating them. The CDR3 totals 18 residues. The germline gives CDR1 MGHRA, CDR2 YSYEKL. This clonotype was seen more than once but under ten times. The antigen is undetermined. Two oligonucleotides, mixed equimolar, formed the beta constant-region primer covering TRBC1 and TRBC2. Nested alpha and beta constant-region primers with the SP2 primer drove four PCR rounds on ligated cDNA. TCRdb re-called the UMI-ligation and nested PCR reads through MiXCR, storing one row per CDR3 protein. The sample holds approximately 150,000 distinct CDR3 sequences; roughly 22% are singletons and the top ten take 0.095% to 0.12%.

Specimen: naive CD4+ T cells from blood. This clonotype was sampled from a human donor in good health. The chain uses TRBV4-1 and TRBJ2-2; weak D call: TRBD2 (5 bases). The CDR3 protein is CASSQDIPAAANTGELFF. Written as DNA, the CDR3 is TGCGCCAGCAGCCAAGATATTCCAGCGGCCGCGAACACCGGGGAGCTGTTTTTT.